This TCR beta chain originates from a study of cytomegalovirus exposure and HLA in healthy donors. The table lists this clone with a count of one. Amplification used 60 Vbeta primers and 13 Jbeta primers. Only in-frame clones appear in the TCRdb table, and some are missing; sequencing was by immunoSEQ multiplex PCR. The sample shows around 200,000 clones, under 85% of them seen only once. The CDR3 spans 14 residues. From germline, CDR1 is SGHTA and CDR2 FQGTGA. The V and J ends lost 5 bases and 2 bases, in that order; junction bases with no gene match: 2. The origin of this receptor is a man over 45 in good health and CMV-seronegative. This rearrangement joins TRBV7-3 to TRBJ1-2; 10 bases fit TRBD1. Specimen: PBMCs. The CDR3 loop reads CASSPGQGNYGYTF. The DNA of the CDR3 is TGTGCCAGCAGCCCGGGACAGGGGAACTATGGCTACACCTTC.